This entry features one TCR beta chain sequence. The data originate from a study of cytomegalovirus exposure and HLA in healthy donors. The PCR employed 60 Vbeta primers together with 13 Jbeta primers. Profiled with immunoSEQ multiplex PCR; TCRdb holds only in-frame clones, not every one. Among around 97,000 clones listed, roughly a tenth were seen once. The CDR3 is made up of 14 amino acids. Germline assignment: CDR1 MNHEY and CDR2 SMNVEV (reference sequence). Trimming pared 5 bases from V and 1 base from J, leaving 9 bases between. Sequencing input: PBMCs. The chain employs TRBV27 and TRBJ2-4; no clear D. This TCR was recovered from a man aged 45-65 years in good health and CMV-seropositive. CDR3: CASSPWAAKNIQYF. The CDR3 coding sequence is TGTGCCAGCAGTCCATGGGCGGCCAAAAACATTCAGTACTTC.